A selection of T cell receptor beta chains follows, all from one sample in a study of cytomegalovirus exposure and HLA in healthy donors. Clones were sequenced by immunoSEQ multiplex PCR, and TCRdb holds only the in-frame ones, with some missing. The sample records over 200,000 clones, about 92% being singletons. The sequenced sample was PBMCs. The receptors originated from a young woman in good health and CMV-seronegative. CDR3s include the opening cysteine and the closing phenylalanine or tryptophan. A D gene is named only where the DNA matches it firmly. Where a row states a size, it is once, few, many or the class of an expanded clone; other rows omit it.

size: .
V: TRBV9
length: 15
D: .
J: TRBJ2-5
DNA: TGTGCCAGCAGTGCTGCCGGGTCCCCCTGGGAGACCCAGTACTTC
CDR3: CASSAAGSPWETQYF

size: .
V: TRBV6-1
length: 15
D: .
J: TRBJ2-7
DNA: TGTGCCAGCAGTGGAGACAGGTACGTCTCCTACGAGCAGTACTTC
CDR3: CASSGDRYVSYEQYF

size: .
V: TRBV19
length: 15
D: TRBD1
J: TRBJ2-7
DNA: TGTGCCAGTAGTATAGGGGGACAGGGTCGCTACGAGCAGTACTTC
CDR3: CASSIGGQGRYEQYF

size: .
V: TRBV5-6
length: 16
D: TRBD2
J: TRBJ2-3
DNA: TGTGCCAGCAGCTTGGAGTCTAGCGGGGAAACAGATACGCAGTATTTT
CDR3: CASSLESSGETDTQYF

size: .
V: TRBV7-2
length: 15
D: TRBD2
J: TRBJ2-3
DNA: TGTGCCAGCAGCTATGGAGCGGGAGTTTCAGATACGCAGTATTTT
CDR3: CASSYGAGVSDTQYF

size: .
V: TRBV29-1
length: 14
D: .
J: TRBJ2-3
DNA: TGCAGCGTCATCACGACAGCTAGCACAGATACGCAGTATTTT
CDR3: CSVITTASTDTQYF

size: .
V: TRBV2
length: 15
D: TRBD2
J: TRBJ2-1
DNA: TGTGCCAGCGTGCCCGGGACTAGCGTGTTTGATGAGCAGTTCTTC
CDR3: CASVPGTSVFDEQFF

size: .
V: TRBV27
length: 15
D: .
J: TRBJ2-7
DNA: TGTGCCAGCAGTTCCACAGGGACAATATCCTACGAGCAGTACTTC
CDR3: CASSSTGTISYEQYF

size: once
V: TRBV28
length: 14
D: .
J: TRBJ1-2
DNA: TGTGCCAGCAGTTTAGATAGCCATGGAGGTGGCTACACCTTC
CDR3: CASSLDSHGGGYTF

size: .
V: TRBV19
length: 14
D: .
J: TRBJ1-5
DNA: TGTGCCAGTAGTATATCCAGGAGGAATCAGCCCCAGCATTTT
CDR3: CASSISRRNQPQHF

size: .
V: TRBV19
length: 13
D: .
J: TRBJ2-4
DNA: TGTGCCAGTAGTATAGATACCGGGAGCGTTCAGTACTTC
CDR3: CASSIDTGSVQYF

size: .
V: TRBV2
length: 16
D: .
J: TRBJ1-1
DNA: TGTGCCAGCAGTGATACGGGGGCAGGGATGAACACTGAAGCTTTCTTT
CDR3: CASSDTGAGMNTEAFF

size: .
V: TRBV7-2
length: 16
D: .
J: TRBJ2-5
DNA: TGTGCCAGCAGCACCCCCCCACTAGTGGGACAAGAGACCCAGTACTTC
CDR3: CASSTPPLVGQETQYF

size: .
V: TRBV11-3
length: 20
D: TRBD2
J: TRBJ2-7
DNA: TGTGCCAGCAGCTCCGCCCCGACTAGCGGGAGCATAGCGATGCTACGAGTGCAGTACTTC
CDR3: CASSSAPTSGSIAMLRVQYF

size: .
V: TRBV11-3
length: 13
D: TRBD1
J: TRBJ2-7
DNA: TGTGCCAGCAGCAAGGACAGGAACTACGAGCAGTACTTC
CDR3: CASSKDRNYEQYF

size: .
V: TRBV28
length: 15
D: TRBD2
J: TRBJ2-7
DNA: TGTGCCAGCAGTAAAGGGACTAGCAGGCCCTACGAGCAGTACTTC
CDR3: CASSKGTSRPYEQYF

size: once
V: TRBV19
length: 16
D: .
J: TRBJ1-5
DNA: TGTGCCAGTAGTATAGAACAAGGAGGAGGTTCTCAGCCCCAGCATTTT
CDR3: CASSIEQGGGSQPQHF

size: .
V: TRBV29-1
length: 12
D: .
J: TRBJ1-1
DNA: TGCAGCGTTTTCGGCGGGGAGACTGAAGCTTTCTTT
CDR3: CSVFGGETEAFF

size: .
V: TRBV7-9
length: 16
D: TRBD1
J: TRBJ2-5
DNA: TGTGCCAGCAGCCCGAAACCGGGACAGCACCAAGAGACCCAGTACTTC
CDR3: CASSPKPGQHQETQYF

size: .
V: TRBV27
length: 16
D: .
J: TRBJ1-2
DNA: TGTGCCAGCAGTTTATCCATCGCGGGGAGGCCCGGGGGCTACACCTTC
CDR3: CASSLSIAGRPGGYTF

size: .
V: TRBV4-3
length: 17
D: TRBD2
J: TRBJ2-7
DNA: TGCGCCAGCAGCCAAGGACGCTCCGGGACTAGGGCCTACGAGCAGTACTTC
CDR3: CASSQGRSGTRAYEQYF

size: .
V: TRBV19
length: 14
D: TRBD2
J: TRBJ2-1
DNA: TGTGCCAGTAGTAGCGGGAGGGCCATCGATGAGCAGTTCTTC
CDR3: CASSSGRAIDEQFF

size: .
V: TRBV13
length: 13
D: .
J: TRBJ2-1
DNA: TGTGCCAGCAGCCCGCGGTCGATCAATGAGCAGTTCTTC
CDR3: CASSPRSINEQFF

size: once
V: TRBV6-5
length: 14
D: TRBD2
J: TRBJ2-4
DNA: TGTGCCAGCGGTATAGCGGGCAACAAAAACATTCAGTACTTC
CDR3: CASGIAGNKNIQYF

size: .
V: TRBV4-3
length: 15
D: .
J: TRBJ1-1
DNA: TGCGCCAGCAGCCAAGTCGGAGCTGAGAACACTGAAGCTTTCTTT
CDR3: CASSQVGAENTEAFF

size: .
V: TRBV29-1
length: 15
D: .
J: TRBJ2-7
DNA: TGCAGCGCCAGGAGGTTGGAAATGGGAGCCTACGAGCAGTACTTC
CDR3: CSARRLEMGAYEQYF

size: .
V: TRBV29-1
length: 14
D: .
J: TRBJ1-2
DNA: TGCAGCGTTGAAGTACGCCAGCCCTACTATGGCTACACCTTC
CDR3: CSVEVRQPYYGYTF

size: .
V: TRBV25-1
length: 13
D: .
J: TRBJ2-5
DNA: TGTGCCAGCCGTAGGGGTAGCCAAGAGACCCAGTACTTC
CDR3: CASRRGSQETQYF

size: .
V: TRBV11-3
length: 14
D: TRBD1
J: TRBJ1-2
DNA: TGTGCCAGCAGCTTGGGGACAGGGAACTATGGCTACACCTTC
CDR3: CASSLGTGNYGYTF

size: .
V: TRBV4-3
length: 13
D: TRBD1
J: TRBJ2-7
DNA: TGCGCCAGCAGCCCACAAGACAGGGAGGAGCAGTACTTC
CDR3: CASSPQDREEQYF

size: .
V: TRBV9
length: 16
D: .
J: TRBJ2-7
DNA: TGTGCCAGCAGCAGTAGGCCAGACTCCCCTGGGTACGAGCAGTACTTC
CDR3: CASSSRPDSPGYEQYF

size: .
V: TRBV5-6
length: 15
D: .
J: TRBJ2-1
DNA: TGTGCCAGCAGCTTGTCGCCTAGCGTCCCCAATGAGCAGTTCTTC
CDR3: CASSLSPSVPNEQFF

size: .
V: TRBV19
length: 13
D: .
J: TRBJ2-1
DNA: TGTGCCAGTAGTCTTTTTCAATACAATGAGCAGTTCTTC
CDR3: CASSLFQYNEQFF

size: .
V: TRBV6-5
length: 13
D: .
J: TRBJ1-2
DNA: TGTGCCAGCAGGCGGGGAAGTAACTATGGCTACACCTTC
CDR3: CASRRGSNYGYTF

size: many
V: TRBV7-6
length: 15
D: TRBD1
J: TRBJ2-2
DNA: TGTGCCAGCAGGTCCGGGACAGGGGACACCGGGGAGCTGTTTTTT
CDR3: CASRSGTGDTGELFF

size: .
V: TRBV4-3
length: 14
D: .
J: TRBJ2-2
DNA: TGCGCCAGCAGCCACAGGACGAACACCGGGGAGCTGTTTTTT
CDR3: CASSHRTNTGELFF

size: .
V: TRBV9
length: 14
D: TRBD1
J: TRBJ1-3
DNA: TGTGCCAGCAGCGTAGGAGGGGGCACGAACACCATATATTTT
CDR3: CASSVGGGTNTIYF

size: .
V: TRBV7-9
length: 9
D: .
J: TRBJ1-3
DNA: TGTGCCAGCAGCCACTTGCAGGATTTT
CDR3: CASSHLQDF

size: once
V: TRBV28
length: 15
D: TRBD1
J: TRBJ1-2
DNA: TGTGCCAGCAGTTTCCCGACAGGGTGGGACTATGGCTACACCTTC
CDR3: CASSFPTGWDYGYTF

size: .
V: TRBV7-2
length: 17
D: TRBD2
J: TRBJ2-5
DNA: TGTGCCAGCAGCAAAACTAGCGGGAGGGCCGGGCTAGAGACCCAGTACTTC
CDR3: CASSKTSGRAGLETQYF

size: .
V: TRBV7-9
length: 16
D: TRBD1
J: TRBJ2-3
DNA: TGTGCCAGCAGCTTACCAGGGACAGGGGGCGCAGATACGCAGTATTTT
CDR3: CASSLPGTGGADTQYF

size: .
V: TRBV5-1
length: 15
D: .
J: TRBJ1-2
DNA: TGCGCCAGCAGCTTGGCGACAAATGCTAACTATGGCTACACCTTC
CDR3: CASSLATNANYGYTF

size: .
V: TRBV9
length: 15
D: .
J: TRBJ2-1
DNA: TGTGCCAGCAGCGCACGGGGTGGAGGGGGCAATGAGCAGTTCTTC
CDR3: CASSARGGGGNEQFF

size: .
V: TRBV28
length: 12
D: .
J: TRBJ1-2
DNA: TGTGCCAGCAGCAGCGTGAACTATGGCTACACCTTC
CDR3: CASSSVNYGYTF

size: .
V: TRBV11-2
length: 14
D: .
J: TRBJ2-7
DNA: TGTGCCAGCAGGGAACAGTACAACTCCTACGAGCAGTACTTC
CDR3: CASREQYNSYEQYF

size: .
V: TRBV6-1
length: 14
D: .
J: TRBJ1-1
DNA: TGTGCCAGCAGTGAAGCGGCGGGGAACACTGAAGCTTTCTTT
CDR3: CASSEAAGNTEAFF

size: .
V: TRBV18
length: 17
D: .
J: TRBJ2-7
DNA: TGTGCCAGCTCCCCTTGGGGCGGAGGGCAAAGCTCCTACGAGCAGTACTTC
CDR3: CASSPWGGGQSSYEQYF

size: .
V: TRBV30
length: 14
D: .
J: TRBJ2-3
DNA: TGTGCCTGGAGTGTCCACCCCCGCACAGATACGCAGTATTTT
CDR3: CAWSVHPRTDTQYF

size: once
V: TRBV29-1
length: 16
D: .
J: TRBJ2-1
DNA: TGCAGCGTTGAAGACCCACAGGTGAGCTCCTACAATGAGCAGTTCTTC
CDR3: CSVEDPQVSSYNEQFF

size: .
V: TRBV2
length: 16
D: .
J: TRBJ2-7
DNA: TGTGCCAGCAGTGAATCGGTCAGGGGTAACCCCTACGAGCAGTACTTC
CDR3: CASSESVRGNPYEQYF

size: .
V: TRBV5-1
length: 12
D: .
J: TRBJ1-2
DNA: TGCGCCAGCAGCTTGCCGGACTATGGCTACACCTTC
CDR3: CASSLPDYGYTF

size: .
V: TRBV4-3
length: 15
D: .
J: TRBJ1-2
DNA: TGCGCCAGCAGCCAGGAACAGGGATTTAACTATGGCTACACCTTC
CDR3: CASSQEQGFNYGYTF

size: once
V: TRBV27
length: 13
D: .
J: TRBJ2-2
DNA: TGTGCCAGCGGGATGCAGGGGACCGGGGAGCTGTTTTTT
CDR3: CASGMQGTGELFF

size: .
V: TRBV29-1
length: 11
D: .
J: TRBJ2-7
DNA: TGCAGCGTTGTAAAGATCGGGGAGCAGTACTTC
CDR3: CSVVKIGEQYF

size: .
V: TRBV21-1
length: 18
D: .
J: TRBJ2-1
DNA: TGTGCCAGCAGCAAAGGCGGTAGCGGGCGCCCCTCATACAATGAGCAGTTCTTC
CDR3: CASSKGGSGRPSYNEQFF

size: .
V: TRBV2
length: 14
D: TRBD2
J: TRBJ2-7
DNA: TGTGCCAGCAGTGCCTCACTAGCGAGCTACGAGCAGTACTTC
CDR3: CASSASLASYEQYF

size: .
V: TRBV9
length: 14
D: .
J: TRBJ2-7
DNA: TGTGCCAGCAGCGCCAGTGCTCGGGTCTACGAGCAGTACTTC
CDR3: CASSASARVYEQYF

size: .
V: TRBV15
length: 15
D: .
J: TRBJ2-7
DNA: TGTGCCACCAGCGCGCAACAGACAGGCGCCTACGAGCAGTACTTC
CDR3: CATSAQQTGAYEQYF

size: .
V: TRBV6-5
length: 15
D: .
J: TRBJ1-2
DNA: TGTGCCAGCAGTTACGGTGCCGAACCCTCCTATGGCTACACCTTC
CDR3: CASSYGAEPSYGYTF